Listed below are T cell receptor beta chains from one sample, sequenced in a study of Ad26.COV2.S vaccination and SARS-CoV-2 variants. Produced via immunoSEQ multiplex PCR; TCRdb's table is partial and in-frame only. Found here are about 500,000 clones, roughly nine tenths of them singletons; the top ten hold about 1.7%. Sequencing used peripheral blood, obtained in a trial of Ad26.COV2.S vaccine versus placebo. These receptors all come from a person between 18 and 60 years old who received the Ad26.COV2.S COVID-19 vaccine or a placebo. The CDR3 runs from the conserved cysteine through the conserved F or W. A D gene is named only where the DNA matches it firmly. Clone size is shown for a subset of rows, as once, few, many or a class of expanded clone.

CDR3 length: 17; clone size: .; D gene: .; J gene: TRBJ2-7; V gene: TRBV21-1; CDR3 protein: CASSKVSGVATSYEQYF; CDR3 DNA: TGTGCCAGCAGCAAAGTTTCAGGGGTCGCGACGTCCTACGAGCAGTACTTC
CDR3 length: 17; clone size: .; D gene: .; J gene: TRBJ2-3; V gene: TRBV28; CDR3 protein: CASSLRREAGKTDTQYF; CDR3 DNA: TGTGCCAGCAGTTTGCGTCGGGAAGCTGGGAAAACAGATACGCAGTATTTT
CDR3 length: 14; clone size: .; D gene: .; J gene: TRBJ2-2; V gene: TRBV4-1; CDR3 protein: CASSLGQNTGELFF; CDR3 DNA: TGCGCCAGCAGCCTGGGACAGAACACCGGGGAGCTGTTTTTT
CDR3 length: 12; clone size: .; D gene: .; J gene: TRBJ1-3; V gene: TRBV6-6; CDR3 protein: CASGQSGNTIYF; CDR3 DNA: TGTGCCAGCGGGCAATCTGGAAACACCATATATTTT
CDR3 length: 11; clone size: .; D gene: .; J gene: TRBJ2-3; V gene: TRBV20-1; CDR3 protein: CSASRRDTQYF; CDR3 DNA: TGCAGTGCTAGTCGGAGGGATACGCAGTATTTT
CDR3 length: 11; clone size: .; D gene: .; J gene: TRBJ2-7; V gene: TRBV27; CDR3 protein: CASKKAGEQYF; CDR3 DNA: TGTGCCAGCAAAAAAGCTGGAGAGCAGTACTTC
CDR3 length: 17; clone size: .; D gene: TRBD1; J gene: TRBJ1-5; V gene: TRBV28; CDR3 protein: CASSHRTGRVGNQPQHF; CDR3 DNA: TGTGCCAGCAGCCACCGGACAGGGAGGGTTGGCAATCAGCCCCAGCATTTT
CDR3 length: 13; clone size: .; D gene: TRBD1; J gene: TRBJ2-7; V gene: TRBV20-1; CDR3 protein: CSASSDRVDEQYF; CDR3 DNA: TGCAGTGCTAGTTCGGACAGGGTGGACGAGCAGTACTTC
CDR3 length: 14; clone size: .; D gene: .; J gene: TRBJ2-7; V gene: TRBV6-5; CDR3 protein: CASSYSRPENEQYF; CDR3 DNA: TGTGCCAGCAGTTACTCGAGGCCAGAAAACGAGCAGTACTTC
CDR3 length: 14; clone size: .; D gene: TRBD2; J gene: TRBJ2-7; V gene: TRBV28; CDR3 protein: CASSNSGSIHEQYF; CDR3 DNA: TGTGCCAGCAGCAATAGCGGGAGTATCCACGAGCAGTACTTC
CDR3 length: 14; clone size: .; D gene: .; J gene: TRBJ2-2; V gene: TRBV11-2; CDR3 protein: CASSLSPGTGELFF; CDR3 DNA: TGTGCCAGCAGCTTATCCCCTGGCACCGGGGAGCTGTTTTTT
CDR3 length: 15; clone size: .; D gene: .; J gene: TRBJ1-1; V gene: TRBV7-8; CDR3 protein: CASSLVRGVGTEAFF; CDR3 DNA: TGTGCCAGCAGCTTAGTTCGAGGGGTCGGGACTGAAGCTTTCTTT
CDR3 length: 17; clone size: .; D gene: .; J gene: TRBJ2-3; V gene: TRBV5-1; CDR3 protein: CASSLYIAVSSTDTQYF; CDR3 DNA: TGCGCCAGCAGCTTGTATATAGCAGTTTCTAGCACAGATACGCAGTATTTT
CDR3 length: 15; clone size: .; D gene: .; J gene: TRBJ2-7; V gene: TRBV6-5; CDR3 protein: CASKKSGTDTYEQYF; CDR3 DNA: TGTGCCAGCAAAAAATCCGGGACGGACACCTACGAGCAGTACTTC
CDR3 length: 15; clone size: .; D gene: .; J gene: TRBJ2-2; V gene: TRBV24-1; CDR3 protein: CATSIGGANTGELFF; CDR3 DNA: TGTGCCACCAGCATTGGCGGAGCGAACACCGGGGAGCTGTTTTTT
CDR3 length: 11; clone size: once; D gene: .; J gene: TRBJ2-1; V gene: TRBV2; CDR3 protein: CASTFSNEQFF; CDR3 DNA: TGTGCCAGCACGTTTTCCAATGAGCAGTTCTTC
CDR3 length: 15; clone size: .; D gene: .; J gene: TRBJ1-3; V gene: TRBV3-1/TRBV3-2; CDR3 protein: CASSRGVSSGNTIYF; CDR3 DNA: TGTGCCAGCAGCCGGGGGGTGAGCTCTGGAAACACCATATATTTT
CDR3 length: 18; clone size: .; D gene: TRBD2; J gene: TRBJ2-7; V gene: TRBV7-9; CDR3 protein: CASSPGLAGVGGHYEQYF; CDR3 DNA: TGTGCCAGCAGCCCGGGACTAGCGGGAGTCGGGGGCCATTACGAGCAGTACTTC
CDR3 length: 15; clone size: .; D gene: .; J gene: TRBJ2-3; V gene: TRBV18; CDR3 protein: CASSPKGTSTDTQYF; CDR3 DNA: TGTGCCAGCTCACCAAAGGGTACGAGCACAGATACGCAGTATTTT
CDR3 length: 14; clone size: .; D gene: TRBD1; J gene: TRBJ1-2; V gene: TRBV28; CDR3 protein: CASSLLDRDYGYTF; CDR3 DNA: TGTGCCAGCAGTTTGCTGGACAGGGACTATGGCTACACCTTC
CDR3 length: 19; clone size: .; D gene: TRBD2; J gene: TRBJ2-5; V gene: TRBV7-2; CDR3 protein: CASNHLAGPTLGFWETQYF; CDR3 DNA: TGTGCCAGCAATCACCTAGCGGGGCCAACCTTGGGGTTCTGGGAGACCCAGTACTTC
CDR3 length: 16; clone size: .; D gene: .; J gene: TRBJ2-2; V gene: TRBV5-1; CDR3 protein: CASSFQGNLYTGELFF; CDR3 DNA: TGCGCCAGCAGCTTCCAGGGCAACCTTTACACCGGGGAGCTGTTTTTT
CDR3 length: 14; clone size: .; D gene: TRBD1; J gene: TRBJ2-1; V gene: TRBV6-5; CDR3 protein: CASRVPDRAGEQFF; CDR3 DNA: TGTGCCAGCCGGGTCCCGGACAGGGCGGGGGAGCAGTTCTTC
CDR3 length: 15; clone size: .; D gene: TRBD1; J gene: TRBJ2-7; V gene: TRBV4-1; CDR3 protein: CASSPRQGRNYEQYF; CDR3 DNA: TGCGCCAGCAGCCCCAGACAGGGCCGAAACTACGAGCAGTACTTC
CDR3 length: 16; clone size: .; D gene: TRBD1; J gene: TRBJ2-1; V gene: TRBV15; CDR3 protein: CATIRTGEGRYNEQFF; CDR3 DNA: TGTGCCACCATACGGACAGGGGAAGGGAGATACAATGAGCAGTTCTTC
CDR3 length: 11; clone size: .; D gene: .; J gene: TRBJ2-1; V gene: TRBV12-3/TRBV12-4; CDR3 protein: CASSLGNEQFF; CDR3 DNA: TGTGCCAGCAGTTTGGGTAATGAGCAGTTCTTC
CDR3 length: 12; clone size: .; D gene: .; J gene: TRBJ2-1; V gene: TRBV9; CDR3 protein: CASSTHWSEQFF; CDR3 DNA: TGTGCCAGCAGCACACACTGGAGTGAGCAGTTCTTC
CDR3 length: 15; clone size: .; D gene: .; J gene: TRBJ2-7; V gene: TRBV27; CDR3 protein: CASSLDLARAYEQYF; CDR3 DNA: TGTGCCAGCAGTTTAGACCTAGCGCGAGCCTACGAGCAGTACTTC
CDR3 length: 15; clone size: .; D gene: .; J gene: TRBJ2-3; V gene: TRBV6-1; CDR3 protein: CASSEAFRQADTQYF; CDR3 DNA: TGTGCCAGCAGTGAAGCGTTTAGACAGGCAGATACGCAGTATTTT
CDR3 length: 15; clone size: .; D gene: TRBD1; J gene: TRBJ2-7; V gene: TRBV5-1; CDR3 protein: CASSSPGQGVREQYF; CDR3 DNA: TGCGCCAGCAGCTCACCGGGACAGGGGGTTCGCGAGCAGTACTTC
CDR3 length: 12; clone size: .; D gene: .; J gene: TRBJ1-2; V gene: TRBV18; CDR3 protein: CASSPNNGGYTF; CDR3 DNA: TGTGCCAGCTCACCAAACAACGGGGGCTACACCTTC
CDR3 length: 13; clone size: few; D gene: TRBD2; J gene: TRBJ2-7; V gene: TRBV11-2; CDR3 protein: CASSLPGGYEQYF; CDR3 DNA: TGTGCCAGCAGCTTACCGGGGGGCTACGAGCAGTACTTC
CDR3 length: 14; clone size: .; D gene: .; J gene: TRBJ1-1; V gene: TRBV29-1; CDR3 protein: CSVDNYHQEGGAFF; CDR3 DNA: TGCAGCGTTGACAACTACCATCAAGAAGGGGGAGCTTTCTTT
CDR3 length: 14; clone size: .; D gene: .; J gene: TRBJ1-3; V gene: TRBV4-1; CDR3 protein: CASSQVLGENTIYF; CDR3 DNA: TGCGCCAGCAGCCAAGTCCTTGGGGAGAACACCATATATTTT
CDR3 length: 13; clone size: few; D gene: TRBD1; J gene: TRBJ2-7; V gene: TRBV10-3; CDR3 protein: CATVDRGKYEQYF; CDR3 DNA: TGTGCCACCGTCGACAGGGGAAAGTACGAGCAGTACTTC
CDR3 length: 11; clone size: .; D gene: .; J gene: TRBJ1-1; V gene: TRBV19; CDR3 protein: CASSLVGAAFF; CDR3 DNA: TGTGCCAGTAGCCTCGTTGGGGCAGCTTTCTTT
CDR3 length: 13; clone size: .; D gene: TRBD1; J gene: TRBJ1-1; V gene: TRBV5-4; CDR3 protein: CASSGTGKSEAFF; CDR3 DNA: TGTGCCAGCAGCGGGACAGGGAAGTCTGAAGCTTTCTTT
CDR3 length: 17; clone size: .; D gene: .; J gene: TRBJ1-5; V gene: TRBV20-1; CDR3 protein: CSASVQGRGDSNQPQHF; CDR3 DNA: TGCAGTGCTAGTGTACAGGGAAGGGGTGATAGCAATCAGCCCCAGCATTTT
CDR3 length: 15; clone size: .; D gene: .; J gene: TRBJ1-1; V gene: TRBV9; CDR3 protein: CASSVVGGLNTEAFF; CDR3 DNA: TGTGCCAGCAGCGTAGTAGGAGGGCTGAACACTGAAGCTTTCTTT
CDR3 length: 15; clone size: .; D gene: .; J gene: TRBJ1-4; V gene: TRBV19; CDR3 protein: CASKGGDATNEKLFF; CDR3 DNA: TGTGCCTCGAAGGGAGGGGATGCAACTAATGAAAAACTGTTTTTT
CDR3 length: 15; clone size: .; D gene: .; J gene: TRBJ2-1; V gene: TRBV6-5; CDR3 protein: CASTLNAGLNNEQFF; CDR3 DNA: TGTGCCAGCACCCTAAATGCGGGACTTAACAATGAGCAGTTCTTC
CDR3 length: 15; clone size: few; D gene: .; J gene: TRBJ1-5; V gene: TRBV10-1; CDR3 protein: CASSIDRFNNQPQHF; CDR3 DNA: TGCGCCAGCAGTATAGACAGGTTCAACAATCAGCCCCAGCATTTT
CDR3 length: 15; clone size: .; D gene: .; J gene: TRBJ2-3; V gene: TRBV24-1; CDR3 protein: CATSDFGTSGDTQYF; CDR3 DNA: TGTGCCACCAGTGATTTTGGGACCAGCGGAGATACGCAGTATTTT
CDR3 length: 17; clone size: .; D gene: .; J gene: TRBJ2-4; V gene: TRBV28; CDR3 protein: CASSLLREGLSKNIQYF; CDR3 DNA: TGTGCCAGCAGTTTATTACGAGAAGGGTTGTCCAAAAACATTCAGTACTTC
CDR3 length: 17; clone size: .; D gene: TRBD2; J gene: TRBJ2-3; V gene: TRBV7-2; CDR3 protein: CASSPGLAGTSTDTQYF; CDR3 DNA: TGTGCCAGCAGCCCCGGACTAGCGGGGACTAGCACAGATACGCAGTATTTT
CDR3 length: 16; clone size: .; D gene: TRBD1; J gene: TRBJ1-3; V gene: TRBV15; CDR3 protein: CATSRSGTGVVNTIYF; CDR3 DNA: TGTGCCACCAGCAGATCGGGGACAGGGGTCGTAAACACCATATATTTT
CDR3 length: 14; clone size: .; D gene: .; J gene: TRBJ2-1; V gene: TRBV5-1; CDR3 protein: CASSRAGSYNEQFF; CDR3 DNA: TGCGCCAGCAGCCGGGCAGGCTCCTACAATGAGCAGTTCTTC
CDR3 length: 14; clone size: .; D gene: .; J gene: TRBJ2-7; V gene: TRBV6-6; CDR3 protein: CASRDRVLSYEQYF; CDR3 DNA: TGTGCCAGCAGGGACCGGGTTCTCTCCTACGAGCAGTACTTC
CDR3 length: 14; clone size: .; D gene: TRBD2; J gene: TRBJ2-5; V gene: TRBV30; CDR3 protein: CAWSPGGPFETQYF; CDR3 DNA: TGTGCCTGGAGCCCGGGGGGGCCGTTCGAGACCCAGTACTTC
CDR3 length: 15; clone size: .; D gene: .; J gene: TRBJ1-4; V gene: TRBV7-2; CDR3 protein: CASSLQGYVGEKLFF; CDR3 DNA: TGTGCCAGCAGCCTTCAAGGGTACGTCGGTGAAAAACTGTTTTTT
CDR3 length: 15; clone size: .; D gene: .; J gene: TRBJ1-4; V gene: TRBV27; CDR3 protein: CASSRAGRGGEKLFF; CDR3 DNA: TGTGCCAGCAGTAGAGCAGGGAGAGGGGGTGAAAAACTGTTTTTT
CDR3 length: 12; clone size: .; D gene: .; J gene: TRBJ1-1; V gene: TRBV12-3/TRBV12-4; CDR3 protein: CASSLRQAKAFF; CDR3 DNA: TGTGCCAGCAGTTTAAGACAGGCCAAAGCTTTCTTT
CDR3 length: 13; clone size: .; D gene: .; J gene: TRBJ1-2; V gene: TRBV2; CDR3 protein: CASNEEDYYGYTF; CDR3 DNA: TGTGCCAGCAACGAGGAAGACTACTATGGCTACACCTTC
CDR3 length: 19; clone size: .; D gene: .; J gene: TRBJ2-3; V gene: TRBV28; CDR3 protein: CASSYSDFPPDLFLYTQYF; CDR3 DNA: TGTGCCAGCAGCTATAGCGATTTCCCCCCCGACCTTTTCTTGTATACGCAGTATTTT
CDR3 length: 13; clone size: .; D gene: .; J gene: TRBJ1-1; V gene: TRBV19; CDR3 protein: CASSTTEGTEAFF; CDR3 DNA: TGTGCCAGTAGTACTACGGAGGGCACTGAAGCTTTCTTT